The T cell receptor beta chain under discussion was sequenced for a study of blood T cell repertoires in COVID-19. Study context: PBMCs, B-cell-depleted T cells, or T cells provided the cDNA or gDNA that made up the material.

The assay was immunoSEQ multiplex PCR, and TCRdb's table has in-frame clones only and misses some. Of tens of thousands of clones listed, roughly four fifths were seen once; the top ten hold 28%. This receptor was taken from a human donor in a cohort sampled during active COVID-19. Input material: peripheral blood.

The CDR3 spells CASSQDPSGGETQYF. DNA of the CDR3: TGTGCCAGCAGCCAAGACCCCAGCGGCGGAGAGACCCAGTACTTC. The rearrangement uses TRBV3-1 (or the pseudogene TRBV3-2) and TRBJ2-5, with D perhaps TRBD2 (5 bases). The CDR3 spans 15 residues. V dropped 0 bases and J dropped 4 bases, with 12 bases sitting between them. Germline V gives CDR1 LGHDT, CDR2 YNNKEL (reference sequence).